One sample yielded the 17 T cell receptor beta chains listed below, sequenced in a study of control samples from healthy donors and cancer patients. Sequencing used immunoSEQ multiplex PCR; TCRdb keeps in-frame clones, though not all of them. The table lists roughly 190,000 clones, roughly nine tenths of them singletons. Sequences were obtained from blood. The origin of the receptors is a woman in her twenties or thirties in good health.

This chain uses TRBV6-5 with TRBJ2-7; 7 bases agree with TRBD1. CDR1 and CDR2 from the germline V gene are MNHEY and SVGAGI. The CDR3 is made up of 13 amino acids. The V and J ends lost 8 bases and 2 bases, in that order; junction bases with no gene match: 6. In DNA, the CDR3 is TGTGCCAGCGTCCGGGACAGAACCTACGAGCAGTACTTC. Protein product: CASVRDRTYEQYF.

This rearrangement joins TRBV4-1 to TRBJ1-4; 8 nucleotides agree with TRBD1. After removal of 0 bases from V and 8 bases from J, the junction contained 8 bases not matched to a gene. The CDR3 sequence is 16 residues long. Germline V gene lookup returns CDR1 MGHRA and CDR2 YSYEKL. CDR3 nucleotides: TGCGCCAGCAGCCAAGATCGAGCAGGGGGCGCGGAAAAACTGTTTTTT. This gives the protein CASSQDRAGGAEKLFF.

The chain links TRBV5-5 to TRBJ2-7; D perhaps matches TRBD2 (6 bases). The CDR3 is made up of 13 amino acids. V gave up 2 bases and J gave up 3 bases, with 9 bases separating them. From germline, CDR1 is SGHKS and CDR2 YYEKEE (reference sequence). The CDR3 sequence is CASSFSGGYEQYF. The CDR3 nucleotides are TGTGCCAGCAGCTTTTCCGGGGGCTACGAGCAGTACTTC.

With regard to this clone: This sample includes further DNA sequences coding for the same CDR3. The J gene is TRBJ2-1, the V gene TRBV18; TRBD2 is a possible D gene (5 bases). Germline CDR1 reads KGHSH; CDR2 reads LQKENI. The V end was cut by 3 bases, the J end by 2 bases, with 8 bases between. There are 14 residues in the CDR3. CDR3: CASSPPGTYNEQFF. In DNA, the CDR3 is TGTGCCAGCTCACCTCCCGGGACCTACAATGAGCAGTTCTTC.

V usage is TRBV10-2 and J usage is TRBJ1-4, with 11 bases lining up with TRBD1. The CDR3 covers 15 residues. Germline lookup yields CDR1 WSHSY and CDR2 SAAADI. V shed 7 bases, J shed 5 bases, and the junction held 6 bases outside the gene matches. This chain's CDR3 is CASTGTGGWNEKLFF. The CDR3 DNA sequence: TGCGCCAGCACCGGGACAGGGGGATGGAATGAAAAACTGTTTTTT.

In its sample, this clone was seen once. Here the CDR3 reads CASSQDRGQGSYNSPLHF. As DNA, the CDR3 is TGCGCCAGCAGCCAAGATCGGGGACAGGGGTCGTATAATTCACCCCTCCACTTT. This chain joins TRBV4-3 and TRBJ1-6; 10 positions match TRBD1. Germline assignment: CDR1 LGHNA and CDR2 YSLEER. The CDR3 is made up of 18 amino acids. The ends lost 0 bases at V and 4 bases at J; junction bases unmatched: 6.

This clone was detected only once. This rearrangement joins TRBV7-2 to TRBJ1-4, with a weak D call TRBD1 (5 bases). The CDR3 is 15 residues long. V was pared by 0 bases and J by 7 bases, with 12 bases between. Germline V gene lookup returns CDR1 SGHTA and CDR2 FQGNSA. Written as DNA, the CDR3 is TGTGCCAGCAGCTTAGCGACGGGGGTGGGTGAAAAACTGTTTTTT. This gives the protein CASSLATGVGEKLFF. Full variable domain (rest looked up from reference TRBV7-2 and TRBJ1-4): GAGVSQSPSNKVTEKGKDVELRCDPISGHTALYWYRQSLGQGLEFLIYFQGNSAPDKSGLPSDRFSAERTGGSVSTLTIQRTQQEDSAVYLCASSLATGVGEKLFFGSGTQLSVL.

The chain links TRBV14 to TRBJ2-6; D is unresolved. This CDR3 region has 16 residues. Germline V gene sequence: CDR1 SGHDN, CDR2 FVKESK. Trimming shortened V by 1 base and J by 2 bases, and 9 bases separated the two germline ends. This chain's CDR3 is CASSQVIGTGANVLTF. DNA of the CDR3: TGTGCCAGCAGCCAAGTTATAGGGACTGGGGCCAACGTCCTGACTTTC.

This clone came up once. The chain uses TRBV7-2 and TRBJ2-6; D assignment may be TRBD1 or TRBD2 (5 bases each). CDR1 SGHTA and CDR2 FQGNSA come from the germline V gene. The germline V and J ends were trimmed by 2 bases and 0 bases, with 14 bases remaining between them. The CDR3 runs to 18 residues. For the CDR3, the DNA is TGTGCCAGCAGCTTACCCCCGGGACGGACCTCTGGGGCCAACGTCCTGACTTTC. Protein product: CASSLPPGRTSGANVLTF.

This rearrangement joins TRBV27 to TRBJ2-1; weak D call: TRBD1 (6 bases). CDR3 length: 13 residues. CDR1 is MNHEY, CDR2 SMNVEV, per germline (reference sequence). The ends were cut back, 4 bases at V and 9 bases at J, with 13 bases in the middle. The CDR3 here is CASSSQGRREQFF. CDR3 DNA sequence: TGTGCCAGCAGTTCCCAGGGGCGACGTGAGCAGTTCTTC.

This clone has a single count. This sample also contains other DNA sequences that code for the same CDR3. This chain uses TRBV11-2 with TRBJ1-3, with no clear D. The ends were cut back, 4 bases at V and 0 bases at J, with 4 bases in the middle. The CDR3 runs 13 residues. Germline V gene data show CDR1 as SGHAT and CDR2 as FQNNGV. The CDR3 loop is CASSSSSGNTIYF. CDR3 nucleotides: TGTGCCAGCAGCTCCAGCTCTGGAAACACCATATATTTT.

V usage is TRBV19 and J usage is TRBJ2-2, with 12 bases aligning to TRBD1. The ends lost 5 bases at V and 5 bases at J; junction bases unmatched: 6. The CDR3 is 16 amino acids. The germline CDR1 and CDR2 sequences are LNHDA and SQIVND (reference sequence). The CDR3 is CASSRGQGARTGELFF. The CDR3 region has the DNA TGTGCCAGTAGTCGGGGACAGGGGGCGCGAACCGGGGAGCTGTTTTTT.

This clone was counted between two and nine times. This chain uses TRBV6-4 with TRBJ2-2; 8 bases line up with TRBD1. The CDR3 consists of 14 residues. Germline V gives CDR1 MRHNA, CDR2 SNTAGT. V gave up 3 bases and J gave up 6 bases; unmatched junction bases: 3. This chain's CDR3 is CASSETGEAGELFF. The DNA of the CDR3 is TGTGCCAGCAGTGAGACAGGGGAGGCCGGGGAGCTGTTTTTT.

CDR3 nucleotides: TGTGCCAGCAGCTTAGTAGCGGGAGGGGCTAACGAGCAGTACTTC. It is translated as CASSLVAGGANEQYF. The chain has TRBV5-6 and TRBJ2-7; 11 nucleotides agree with TRBD2. The V and J ends lost 2 bases and 5 bases, in that order; junction bases with no gene match: 6. The CDR3 is 15 amino acids. The germline V gene has CDR1 SGHDT and CDR2 YYEEEE.

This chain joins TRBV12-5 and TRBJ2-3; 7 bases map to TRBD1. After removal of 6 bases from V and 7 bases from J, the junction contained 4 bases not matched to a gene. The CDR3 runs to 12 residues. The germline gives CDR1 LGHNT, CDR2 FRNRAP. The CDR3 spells CASGDRANTQYF. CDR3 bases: TGTGCTAGTGGAGACAGGGCAAATACGCAGTATTTT.

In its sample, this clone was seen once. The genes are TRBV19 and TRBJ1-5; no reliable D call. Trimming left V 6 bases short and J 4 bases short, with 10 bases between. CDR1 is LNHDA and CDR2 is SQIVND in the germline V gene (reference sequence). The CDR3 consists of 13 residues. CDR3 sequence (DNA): TGTGCCAGTAGGCAGGTCCCTAATCAGCCCCAGCATTTT. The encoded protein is CASRQVPNQPQHF.

CDR3 residues: CASSQRTGRRVNNEQFF. The CDR3 DNA sequence: TGCGCCAGCAGCCAACGGACAGGGCGGAGGGTTAACAATGAGCAGTTCTTC. This chain connects TRBV5-1 to TRBJ2-1; 8 bases are a match to TRBD1. V gave up 4 bases and J gave up 5 bases; unmatched junction bases: 14. Germline V gives CDR1 SGHRS, CDR2 YFSETQ. The CDR3 loop spans 17 amino acids.